This TCR beta chain was observed in a study of Graves' ophthalmopathy and Graves' hyperthyroidism. V lost 7 bases and J lost 5, with 15 bases in between. Germline V lookup: CDR1 GTSNPN, CDR2 SVGIG (reference sequence). The CDR3 contains 13 residues. The study's findings and limits: Most expanded clonotypes in thyroid above 0.001 frequency also showed up in blood.

This clonotype turned up a few times. The antigen is undetermined. TCR beta CDR3 regions were amplified from RNA transcripts. Second-round multiplex PCR came after a first-round RT-PCR that employed HTBI primers. Each CDR3 protein gets one entry after TCRdb re-called the multiplex PCR reads with MiXCR. The repertoire holds 900,000 to 1,200,000 distinct CDR3 sequences, with about 35% as singletons. The material sequenced was peripheral blood or thyroid tissue (not recorded which). The rearrangement joins TRBV30 to TRBJ1-5; maybe TRBD1 (6 bases). The receptor was isolated from an adult man with Graves' hyperthyroidism. The DNA for the CDR3 is TGTGCCTTCGGGGGGCATGTAGATCAGCCCCAGCATTTT. Protein: CAFGGHVDQPQHF.